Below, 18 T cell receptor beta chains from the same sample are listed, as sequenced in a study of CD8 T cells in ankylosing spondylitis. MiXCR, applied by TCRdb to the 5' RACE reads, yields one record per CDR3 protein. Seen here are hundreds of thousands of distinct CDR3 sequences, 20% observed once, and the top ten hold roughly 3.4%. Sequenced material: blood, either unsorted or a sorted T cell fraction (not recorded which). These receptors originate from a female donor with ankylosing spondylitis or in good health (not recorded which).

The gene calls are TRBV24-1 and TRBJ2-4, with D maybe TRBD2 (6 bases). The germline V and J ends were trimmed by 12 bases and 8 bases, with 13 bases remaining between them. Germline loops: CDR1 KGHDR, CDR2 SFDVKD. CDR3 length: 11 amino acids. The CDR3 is CAPTRVDIQYF. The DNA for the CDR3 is TGTGCCCCGACTAGGGTAGACATTCAGTACTTC.

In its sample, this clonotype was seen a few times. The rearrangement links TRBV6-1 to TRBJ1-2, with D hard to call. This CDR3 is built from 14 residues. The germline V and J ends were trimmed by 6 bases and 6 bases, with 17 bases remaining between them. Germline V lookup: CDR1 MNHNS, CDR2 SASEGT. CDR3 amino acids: CASSSPGIKDGYTF. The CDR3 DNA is TGTGCCAGCAGCTCCCCCGGGATTAAGGATGGCTACACCTTC.

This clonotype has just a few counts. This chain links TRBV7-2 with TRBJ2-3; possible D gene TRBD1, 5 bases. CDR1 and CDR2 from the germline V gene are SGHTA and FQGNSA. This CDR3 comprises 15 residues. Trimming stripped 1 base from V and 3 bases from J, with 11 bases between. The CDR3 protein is CASSLEVAGTDTQYF. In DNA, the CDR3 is TGTGCCAGCAGCTTAGAAGTCGCAGGGACAGATACGCAGTATTTT.

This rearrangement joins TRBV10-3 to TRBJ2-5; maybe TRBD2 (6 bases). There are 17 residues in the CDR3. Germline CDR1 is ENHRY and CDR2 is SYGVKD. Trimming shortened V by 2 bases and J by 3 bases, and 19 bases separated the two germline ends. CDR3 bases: TGTGCCATCAGTGAGGCGTGGTCAGGTCGGGAGAAAGAGACCCAGTACTTC. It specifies CAISEAWSGREKETQYF.

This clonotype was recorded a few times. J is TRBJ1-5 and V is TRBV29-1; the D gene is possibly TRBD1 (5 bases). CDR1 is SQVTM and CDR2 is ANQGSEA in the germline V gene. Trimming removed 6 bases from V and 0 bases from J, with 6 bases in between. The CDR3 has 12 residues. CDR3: CSVRDSNQPQHF. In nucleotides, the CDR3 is TGCAGCGTCAGGGATAGCAATCAGCCCCAGCATTTT.

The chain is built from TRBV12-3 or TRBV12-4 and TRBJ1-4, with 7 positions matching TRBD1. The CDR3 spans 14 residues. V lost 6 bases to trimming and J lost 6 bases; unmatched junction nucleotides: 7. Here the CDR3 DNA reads TGTGCCAGCAGATTACCTGACAGGGATGAAAAACTGTTTTTT. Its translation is CASRLPDRDEKLFF.

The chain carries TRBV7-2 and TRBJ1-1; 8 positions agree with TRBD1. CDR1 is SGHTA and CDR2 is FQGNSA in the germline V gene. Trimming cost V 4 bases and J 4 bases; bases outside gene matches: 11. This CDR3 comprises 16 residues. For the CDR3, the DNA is TGTGCCAGCAGCTCCCGTCCTTCAACAGGGGGCACTGAAGCTTTCTTT. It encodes CASSSRPSTGGTEAFF.

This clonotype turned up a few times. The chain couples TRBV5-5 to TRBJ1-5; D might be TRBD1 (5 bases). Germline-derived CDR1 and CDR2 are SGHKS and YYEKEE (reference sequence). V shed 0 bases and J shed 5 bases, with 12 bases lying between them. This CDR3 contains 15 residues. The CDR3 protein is CASSLESRADQPQHF. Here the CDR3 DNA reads TGTGCCAGCAGCTTGGAATCCAGGGCAGATCAGCCCCAGCATTTT.

The CDR3 region has the DNA TGCAGTGCTAGTCAGACCTACAATGAGCAGTTCTTC. Translation: CSASQTYNEQFF. The chain uses TRBV20-1 and TRBJ2-1; no clear D gene. Per the germline V gene, CDR1 is DFQATT and CDR2 is SNEGSKA (reference sequence). The length of the CDR3 is 12 residues. The V end lost 3 bases, the J end lost 2 bases, and 5 bases lay between the germline ends.

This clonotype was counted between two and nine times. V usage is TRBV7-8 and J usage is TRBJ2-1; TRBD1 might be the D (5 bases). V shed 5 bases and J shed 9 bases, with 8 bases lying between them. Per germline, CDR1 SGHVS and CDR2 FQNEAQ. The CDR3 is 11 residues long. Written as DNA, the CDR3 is TGTGCCAGCAGCCCAGACAGTGAGCAGTTCTTC. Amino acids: CASSPDSEQFF.

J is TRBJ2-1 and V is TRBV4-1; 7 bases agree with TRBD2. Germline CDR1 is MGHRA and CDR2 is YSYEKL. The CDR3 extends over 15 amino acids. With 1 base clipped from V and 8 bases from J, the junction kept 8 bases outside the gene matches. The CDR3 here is CASSQGASGFDEQFF. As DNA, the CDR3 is TGCGCCAGCAGCCAAGGGGCTAGCGGCTTCGATGAGCAGTTCTTC.

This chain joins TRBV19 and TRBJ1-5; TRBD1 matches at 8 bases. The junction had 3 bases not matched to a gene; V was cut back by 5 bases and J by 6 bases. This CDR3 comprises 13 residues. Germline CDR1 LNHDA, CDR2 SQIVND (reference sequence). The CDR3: CASSLQGGQPQHF. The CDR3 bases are TGTGCCAGTAGTTTACAGGGGGGTCAGCCCCAGCATTTT. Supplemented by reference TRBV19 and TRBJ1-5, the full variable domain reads DGGITQSPKYLFRKEGQNVTLSCEQNLNHDAMYWYRQDPGQGLRLIYYSQIVNDFQKGDIAEGYSVSREKKESFPLTVTSAQKNPTAFYLCASSLQGGQPQHFGDGTRLSIL.

Here the CDR3 reads CASSLGVSREMKSGEQYF. As DNA, the CDR3 is TGTGCCAGCAGCTTAGGGGTGTCGCGGGAGATGAAAAGTGGGGAGCAGTACTTC. The chain has TRBV11-2 and TRBJ2-7, with TRBD2 matching over 7 bases. This CDR3 region has 18 residues. Germline lookup yields CDR1 SGHAT and CDR2 FQNNGV. Losses at the gene ends were 1 base for V and 7 bases for J; bases not matched to a gene: 19.

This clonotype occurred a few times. The CDR3 DNA follows: TGCAGTGCTAAAGACCGGCTAGCGGGAGTGGTCGATGAGCAGTTCTTC. Translation gives CSAKDRLAGVVDEQFF. J is TRBJ2-1 and V is TRBV20-1; 10 bases match TRBD2. The CDR3 is 16 residues long. Trimming removed 4 bases from V and 8 bases from J; junction bases left unmatched: 14. The V gene's germline CDR1 is DFQATT and CDR2 SNEGSKA (reference sequence).

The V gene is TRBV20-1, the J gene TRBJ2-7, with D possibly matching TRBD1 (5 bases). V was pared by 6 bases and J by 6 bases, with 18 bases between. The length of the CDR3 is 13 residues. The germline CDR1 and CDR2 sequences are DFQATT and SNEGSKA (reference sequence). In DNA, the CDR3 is TGCAGTGCCACAGGAAGTTTGTTTGGCGAGCAGTACTTC. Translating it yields CSATGSLFGEQYF.

CDR3 in DNA: TGTGCCAGCAGCTCACCGACGGGGGGCAGGGCAATTAGCTCCTACAATGAGCAGTTCTTC. Translating it yields CASSSPTGGRAISSYNEQFF. The J gene is TRBJ2-1, the V gene TRBV11-2, with D perhaps matching TRBD2 (7 bases). CDR1 and CDR2 (germline): SGHAT, FQNNGV. Trimming stripped 4 bases from V and 0 bases from J, with 25 bases between. The CDR3 is 20 amino acids. The complete variable domain, with remaining parts taken from reference TRBV11-2 and TRBJ2-1, reads EAGVAQSPRYKIIEKRQSVAFWCNPISGHATLYWYQQILGQGPKLLIQFQNNGVVDDSQLPKDRFSAERLKGVDSTLKIQPAKLEDSAVYLCASSSPTGGRAISSYNEQFFGPGTRLTVL.

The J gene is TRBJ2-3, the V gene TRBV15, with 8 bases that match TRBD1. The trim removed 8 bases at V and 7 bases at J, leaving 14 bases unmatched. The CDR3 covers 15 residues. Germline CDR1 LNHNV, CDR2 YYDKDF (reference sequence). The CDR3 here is CATQGQEGRLNTQYF. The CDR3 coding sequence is TGTGCCACCCAGGGACAGGAGGGACGTTTGAATACGCAGTATTTT.

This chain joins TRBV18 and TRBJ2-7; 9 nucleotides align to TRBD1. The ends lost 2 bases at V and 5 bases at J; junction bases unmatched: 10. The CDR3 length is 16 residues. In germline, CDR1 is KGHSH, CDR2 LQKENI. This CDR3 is CASSPTDRGSPHEQYF. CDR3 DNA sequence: TGTGCCAGCTCACCAACGGACAGGGGCTCCCCACACGAGCAGTACTTC.